These 19 T cell receptor beta chains came from one sample sequenced in a study of CXCR3-negative and CXCR3-positive naive CD8 T cells. UMI-labeled 5' RACE TRB cDNA libraries were prepared from the cells. TCRdb processed the 5' RACE reads again and assigns one entry to each CDR3 protein, with no DNA. This table holds about 90,000 distinct CDR3 sequences. Sequenced: naive CXCR3- CD8+ T cells from blood. Documented subset: CD45RO-CCR7+CD27+CD95- naive CD8+ T cells lacking CXCR3 (TNR3-). These receptor sequences come from a human donor in good health. Some clones in this sample may be carry-over from other donors' samples.

This chain joins TRBV3-1 and TRBJ1-2. Germline-derived CDR1 and CDR2 are LGHDT and YNNKEL (reference sequence). The CDR3 spans 15 residues. CDR3 residues: CASSSSGAFLYGYTF.

The chain is built from TRBV27 and TRBJ2-3; the D call from TCRdb, TRBD1, cannot be confirmed without DNA. This CDR3 contains 14 residues. The germline CDR1 and CDR2 sequences are MNHEY and SMNVEV (reference sequence). The CDR3: CASSFISGADTQYF.

This rearrangement joins TRBV29-1 to TRBJ2-5; TCRdb names TRBD1, which stays unverified in the absence of DNA. The CDR3 contains 13 residues. CDR1 and CDR2 (germline): SQVTM, ANQGSEA. This CDR3 is CSVAGQNQETQYF.

CDR3 protein: CASSLGVAGHNEQFF. The chain couples TRBV7-2 to TRBJ2-1; TCRdb selects TRBD1, and the lack of DNA leaves this call unchecked. The CDR3 loop spans 15 amino acids. Per germline, CDR1 SGHTA and CDR2 FQGNSA.

V gene TRBV7-2 combines with J gene TRBJ2-7; TCRdb calls TRBD2, which cannot be checked without DNA. The germline V gene encodes CDR1 SGHTA and CDR2 FQGNSA. This CDR3 region has 13 residues. CDR3: CASSQGSGYEQYF. Variable domain in full (rest from reference TRBV7-2 and TRBJ2-7): GAGVSQSPSNKVTEKGKDVELRCDPISGHTALYWYRQSLGQGLEFLIYFQGNSAPDKSGLPSDRFSAERTGGSVSTLTIQRTQQEDSAVYLCASSQGSGYEQYFGPGTRLTVT.

V is TRBV19 and J is TRBJ2-2; TCRdb's assignment of TRBD2 cannot be checked, as there is no DNA. Germline V lookup: CDR1 LNHDA, CDR2 SQIVND (reference sequence). The CDR3 loop spans 14 amino acids. CDR3 residues: CASRLLPGTGELFF. Full variable domain (rest looked up from reference TRBV19 and TRBJ2-2): DGGITQSPKYLFRKEGQNVTLSCEQNLNHDAMYWYRQDPGQGLRLIYYSQIVNDFQKGDIAEGYSVSREKKESFPLTVTSAQKNPTAFYLCASRLLPGTGELFFGEGSRLTVL.

The chain couples TRBV7-9 to TRBJ1-1. Germline lookup yields CDR1 SEHNR and CDR2 FQNEAQ (reference sequence). CDR3 size: 12 residues. CDR3: CASSFQGTEAFF.

V gene TRBV29-1 combines with J gene TRBJ2-5; TCRdb designates TRBD2, a call that cannot be tested without DNA. The V gene's germline CDR1 is SQVTM and CDR2 ANQGSEA. The CDR3 covers 13 residues. The CDR3 spells CSVGGVGELTQYF.

The chain couples TRBV12-5 to TRBJ1-5. Per germline, CDR1 LGHNT and CDR2 FRNRAP. The CDR3 spans 14 residues. CDR3 in amino acids: CASGFGGGNQPQHF.

The chain uses TRBV15 and TRBJ1-1. Per germline, CDR1 LNHNV and CDR2 YYDKDF (reference sequence). CDR3 length equals 14 residues. The chain's CDR3 is CATSRDTDRTEAFF.

The rearrangement links TRBV20-1 to TRBJ2-5; TCRdb designates TRBD2, a call that cannot be tested without DNA. The CDR3 covers 12 residues. Germline V gene data show CDR1 as DFQATT and CDR2 as SNEGSKA (reference sequence). Here the CDR3 reads CSARAAGETQYF.

V and J are TRBV28 and TRBJ1-1. Germline lookup yields CDR1 MDHEN and CDR2 SYDVKM. The CDR3 loop spans 14 amino acids. CDR3 loop: CASSLRTARTEAFF.

This sequence joins TRBV29-1 and TRBJ2-7; TCRdb picks TRBD1, but there is no DNA to check that call. CDR1 and CDR2 from the germline V gene are SQVTM and ANQGSEA. The CDR3 extends over 12 amino acids. CDR3: CSVVIRVGEQYF.

The chain employs TRBV28 and TRBJ2-5; TCRdb selects TRBD1, and the lack of DNA leaves this call unchecked. CDR1 and CDR2 from the germline V gene are MDHEN and SYDVKM. This CDR3 contains 19 residues. The CDR3 protein is CASSLNRGQAGRSQETQYF.

The gene calls are TRBV12-3 or TRBV12-4 and TRBJ2-7; no DNA is available, so the TRBD1 call from TCRdb remains unchecked. CDR3 size: 14 residues. CDR3 sequence: CASSWLRSPGEQYF.

This sequence joins TRBV7-9 and TRBJ2-5; lacking DNA, the TRBD1 call made by TCRdb goes unchecked. The CDR3 extends over 14 amino acids. Per germline, CDR1 SEHNR and CDR2 FQNEAQ (reference sequence). This CDR3 reads CASSGGGAEETQYF.

The rearrangement links TRBV5-1 to TRBJ2-1; TCRdb gives TRBD1 as the D gene, but with no DNA this cannot be confirmed. This CDR3 has 14 residues. Germline CDR1 and CDR2: SGHRS and YFSETQ. The CDR3 is CASSLAQGDGEQFF.

V and J are TRBV12-3 or TRBV12-4 and TRBJ2-7; TCRdb gives TRBD1 as the D gene, but with no DNA this cannot be confirmed. The CDR3 is 15 amino acids. Here the CDR3 reads CASSGTGESSYEQYF.

J is TRBJ2-7 and V is TRBV27; TCRdb's D gene call, TRBD2, goes unchecked for lack of DNA. The CDR3 consists of 14 residues. Germline-derived CDR1 and CDR2 are MNHEY and SMNVEV (reference sequence). The CDR3 loop reads CASSLEGKDYEQYF.